Below, 32 T cell receptor beta chains from the same sample are listed, as sequenced in a study of cytomegalovirus exposure and HLA in healthy donors. PCR involved 60 Vbeta and 13 Jbeta primers. Here immunoSEQ multiplex PCR was the method, and the copy in TCRdb shows in-frame clones only, minus some. The sample consists of some 110,000 clones, 60% to 80% of them appearing once. The sequencing sample was made of PBMCs. Receptor source: a man aged 50 to 59 in good health and CMV-seropositive.

J is TRBJ2-3 and V is TRBV2; 13 nucleotides match TRBD2. The CDR3 loop spans 17 amino acids. After removal of 4 bases from V and 1 base from J, the junction contained 5 bases not matched to a gene. Germline values: CDR1 SNHLY, CDR2 FYNNEI. This CDR3 is CASSGLAGGSRTDTQYF. The CDR3 region has the DNA TGTGCCAGCAGTGGACTAGCGGGAGGTTCCCGCACAGATACGCAGTATTTT. Variable domain in full (rest from reference TRBV2 and TRBJ2-3): EPEVTQTPSHQVTQMGQEVILRCVPISNHLYFYWYRQILGQKVEFLVSFYNNEISEKSEIFDDQFSVERPDGSNFTLKIRSTKLEDSAMYFCASSGLAGGSRTDTQYFGPGTRLTVL.

V and J are TRBV4-1 and TRBJ2-3; no firm D call. With 3 bases removed from V and 4 bases from J, the gap between germline ends came to 14 bases. CDR3 length equals 15 residues. Germline V lookup: CDR1 MGHRA, CDR2 YSYEKL. The CDR3 bases are TGCGCCAGCAGCCATAGCCAACTCGGTGCAGATACGCAGTATTTT. Translating it yields CASSHSQLGADTQYF.

The V and J genes are TRBV6-4 and TRBJ2-1, with 9 bases that match TRBD2. The germline V gene has CDR1 MRHNA and CDR2 SNTAGT. V was pared by 0 bases and J by 0 bases, with 0 bases of the junction left unmatched. The length of the CDR3 is 16 residues. The CDR3 DNA reads TGTGCCAGCAGTGACTCGACTAGCGGCTCCTACAATGAGCAGTTCTTC. The encoded protein is CASSDSTSGSYNEQFF.

This sequence joins TRBV9 and TRBJ2-1; 10 bases fit TRBD2. Germline CDR1 SGDLS, CDR2 YYNGEE. The CDR3 covers 16 residues. V was clipped by 0 bases and J by 10 bases; unmatched bases: 10. The CDR3 sequence is CASSVGAGGPNGEQFF. Here the CDR3 DNA reads TGTGCCAGCAGCGTAGGAGCGGGGGGGCCGAACGGCGAGCAGTTCTTC.

The genes are TRBV5-1 and TRBJ2-2, with a tentative D call TRBD2 (5 bases). In germline, CDR1 is SGHRS, CDR2 YFSETQ. Between the trimmed V and J ends, which lost 5 bases and 1 base, there was a span of 15 bases. CDR3 length: 16 amino acids. CDR3 protein: CASRGAFEGNTGELFF. In nucleotides, the CDR3 is TGCGCCAGCAGGGGTGCATTCGAGGGGAACACCGGGGAGCTGTTTTTT.

This clone showed up just a few times. This rearrangement joins TRBV2 to TRBJ1-1; 10 bases are shared with TRBD1. This CDR3 contains 13 residues. CDR1 is SNHLY, CDR2 FYNNEI, per germline. V was pared by 7 bases and J by 7 bases, with 6 bases of the junction left unmatched. This chain's CDR3 is CASTRQGADEAFF. CDR3 coding DNA: TGTGCCAGCACCAGACAGGGGGCTGATGAAGCTTTCTTT. Complete variable domain (other parts from reference TRBV2 and TRBJ1-1): EPEVTQTPSHQVTQMGQEVILRCVPISNHLYFYWYRQILGQKVEFLVSFYNNEISEKSEIFDDQFSVERPDGSNFTLKIRSTKLEDSAMYFCASTRQGADEAFFGQGTRLTVV.

The CDR3 region has the DNA TGTGCCAGCTCACCCCCCCGGGGACAGGGTGGCTACGAGCAGTACTTC. This encodes CASSPPRGQGGYEQYF. V and J are TRBV18 and TRBJ2-7, with TRBD1 matching over 9 bases. Germline loops: CDR1 KGHSH, CDR2 LQKENI. This CDR3 contains 16 residues. Trimming took 3 bases from V and 3 from J; bases not matched to a gene: 9.

The chain has TRBV18 and TRBJ2-5; D is perhaps TRBD2 (6 bases). The V gene's germline CDR1 is KGHSH and CDR2 LQKENI. The V end lost 2 bases, the J end lost 0 bases, and 7 bases lay between the germline ends. The CDR3 consists of 14 residues. The CDR3 nucleotides read TGTGCCAGCTCACCATCGGGGGACCAAGAGACCCAGTACTTC. Amino acids: CASSPSGDQETQYF.

A few counts support this clone. The rearrangement joins TRBV6-4 to TRBJ2-1, with D unclear. Germline V gene sequence: CDR1 MRHNA, CDR2 SNTAGT. This CDR3 has 14 amino acids. V lost 6 bases to trimming and J lost 3 bases, with 12 bases between them. The CDR3 is CASSPTPNYNEQFF. The CDR3 bases are TGTGCCAGCAGCCCGACACCCAACTACAATGAGCAGTTCTTC.

Only a few counts were recorded for this clone. J is TRBJ1-3 and V is TRBV7-8; D unclear. Trimming took off 0 bases at V and 0 bases at J, with 6 bases between the two ends. Germline values: CDR1 SGHVS, CDR2 FQNEAQ. The CDR3 length is 15 residues. As DNA, the CDR3 is TGTGCCAGCAGCTTAGCCACAGACTCTGGAAACACCATATATTTT. Encoded protein: CASSLATDSGNTIYF.

This clone was seen just once. The chain combines TRBV21-1 with TRBJ2-5; the table's D call, TRBD2, has no DNA check behind it. TRBV21-1 is labeled a pseudogene. The CDR3 runs 20 residues. Here the CDR3 DNA reads TGTGCCAGCAGCAAATCTACGATCCTACCTCGGGCTAGCGCGCAAGAGACCCAGTACTTC. This encodes CASSKSTILPRASAQETQYF.

This clone was counted between two and nine times. CDR3 nucleotides: TGTGCCAGCGGAGGCAATGAGCAGTTCTTC. Its protein product is CASGGNEQFF. The rearrangement joins TRBV13 to TRBJ2-1, with D tentatively TRBD2 (5 bases). Trimming cost V 8 bases and J 6 bases, with 5 bases left between them. The CDR3 has 10 amino acids. CDR1 is PRHDT and CDR2 is FYEKMQ in the germline V gene (reference sequence). The variable domain in full, with the rest retrieved from reference TRBV13 and TRBJ2-1, is AAGVIQSPRHLIKEKRETATLKCYPIPRHDTVYWYQQGPGQDPQFLISFYEKMQSDKGSIPDRFSAQQFSDYHSELNMSSLELGDSALYFCASGGNEQFFGPGTRLTVL.

This sequence joins TRBV6-5 and TRBJ1-1; D unclear. The germline gives CDR1 MNHEY, CDR2 SVGAGI. V was shortened by 2 bases and J by 0 bases, with 10 bases between the two germline ends. The CDR3 sequence is 15 residues long. The DNA of the CDR3 is TGTGCCAGCAGTTACAGCGAATGGATGAACACTGAAGCTTTCTTT. Translated, it gives CASSYSEWMNTEAFF.

The chain links TRBV23-1 to TRBJ2-6, with 9 bases matching TRBD1. TRBV23-1 is reported as an ORF; its role is uncertain. This CDR3 has 18 amino acids. With 2 bases clipped from V and 1 base from J, the junction kept 6 bases outside the gene matches. Here the CDR3 reads CASSQTGGMLSGANVLTF. The CDR3 DNA reads TGCGCCAGCAGTCAAACAGGGGGCATGCTTTCTGGGGCCAACGTCCTGACTTTC.

The CDR3 sequence: CASSQVGDTDTQYF. Written as DNA, the CDR3 is TGTGCCAGCAGCCAAGTGGGCGACACAGATACGCAGTATTTT. V is TRBV4-2 and J is TRBJ2-3; D unresolved. Looked up from germline, CDR1 is LGHNA and CDR2 is YNFKEQ. V lost 1 base, J lost 2 bases, and 7 bases lay in between. This CDR3 region has 14 residues.

The J gene is TRBJ2-3, the V gene TRBV5-4; 10 bases fit TRBD1. This CDR3 region has 14 residues. Germline CDR1 and CDR2: SGHNT and YYREEE (reference sequence). The junction had 6 bases not matched to a gene; V was cut back by 3 bases and J by 8 bases. The CDR3 region has the DNA TGTGCCAGCAGCTCCGGGACAGGGGCTACTACGCAGTATTTT. This gives the protein CASSSGTGATTQYF.

This clone was seen a single time. V gene TRBV11-2 combines with J gene TRBJ2-5; maybe TRBD1 (5 bases). V was cut by 7 bases and J by 1 base, with 13 bases left in between. Germline V gene sequence: CDR1 SGHAT, CDR2 FQNNGV. CDR3 length: 14 residues. DNA of the CDR3: TGTGCCAGCACCACAGGTGTAGGCCAAGAGACCCAGTACTTC. Protein sequence: CASTTGVGQETQYF.

This clone was observed a single time. This chain uses TRBV11-2 with TRBJ2-2; D is uncertain. Trimming removed 1 base from V and 6 bases from J, with 3 bases in between. Germline V gene lookup returns CDR1 SGHAT and CDR2 FQNNGV. The length of the CDR3 is 12 residues. CDR3 sequence (DNA): TGTGCCAGCAGCTTAGGAGCCGGGGAGCTGTTTTTT. Its translation: CASSLGAGELFF. The whole variable domain, remainder taken from reference TRBV11-2 and TRBJ2-2, is EAGVAQSPRYKIIEKRQSVAFWCNPISGHATLYWYQQILGQGPKLLIQFQNNGVVDDSQLPKDRFSAERLKGVDSTLKIQPAKLEDSAVYLCASSLGAGELFFGEGSRLTVL.

The chain links TRBV11-2 to TRBJ2-1; D is ambiguous. Germline-derived CDR1 and CDR2 are SGHAT and FQNNGV. The CDR3 sequence is 13 residues long. V shed 0 bases and J shed 6 bases, with 6 bases lying between them. The CDR3 loop is CASSLETGNEQFF. The CDR3 nucleotides read TGTGCCAGCAGCTTAGAGACTGGCAATGAGCAGTTCTTC. Using reference TRBV11-2 and TRBJ2-1 for the parts outside the CDR3, the full variable domain is EAGVAQSPRYKIIEKRQSVAFWCNPISGHATLYWYQQILGQGPKLLIQFQNNGVVDDSQLPKDRFSAERLKGVDSTLKIQPAKLEDSAVYLCASSLETGNEQFFGPGTRLTVL.

The V gene is TRBV7-9, the J gene TRBJ1-1; D not resolved. The CDR3 consists of 15 residues. Germline CDR1 SEHNR, CDR2 FQNEAQ (reference sequence). The V and J ends lost 4 bases and 1 base respectively, with 13 bases between them. This chain's CDR3 is CASSSYVAGNTEAFF. In DNA, the CDR3 is TGTGCCAGCAGCTCTTACGTAGCGGGGAACACTGAAGCTTTCTTT.

The chain recombines TRBV11-2 with TRBJ1-2; TRBD1 matches 8 bases. Germline values: CDR1 SGHAT, CDR2 FQNNGV. This CDR3 is built from 14 residues. Trimming at V came to 5 bases and at J to 4 bases, leaving 6 bases not matched to a gene. The CDR3 spells CASSPMGQVYGYTF. The CDR3 nucleotides are TGTGCCAGCAGCCCCATGGGACAGGTCTATGGCTACACCTTC.

The V and J genes are TRBV12-1 and TRBJ2-5; TRBD1, the table's D call, lacks a check against the DNA. TRBV12-1 is described as a pseudogene. CDR3 size: 19 residues. The CDR3 DNA sequence: TGTGCCAGCAGCTTTCGGCCCGCCTCCAGGGGCGCCTCGAACGAGACCCAGTACTTC. It codes for CASSFRPASRGASNETQYF.

This clone was observed once. V usage is TRBV4-1 and J usage is TRBJ1-1; possibly TRBD1 for D (5 bases). Trimming pared 1 base from V and 1 base from J, leaving 13 bases between. Germline CDR1 MGHRA, CDR2 YSYEKL. CDR3 length: 16 amino acids. The CDR3 nucleotides are TGCGCCAGCAGCCAAGGGCAGGGTAGGAGGAACACTGAAGCTTTCTTT. It translates to CASSQGQGRRNTEAFF.

This clone was observed a few times. The chain has TRBV19 and TRBJ2-3; TRBD2 matches at 14 bases. V was clipped by 6 bases and J by 6 bases; unmatched bases: 5. This CDR3 comprises 15 residues. Germline V gene data show CDR1 as LNHDA and CDR2 as SQIVND (reference sequence). Here the CDR3 DNA reads TGTGCCAGTAGCGGACGACTAGCGGGAGGGGATACGCAGTATTTT. Translation: CASSGRLAGGDTQYF.

The chain has TRBV19 and TRBJ2-7; TRBD1 aligns across 7 bases. V dropped 0 bases and J dropped 1; count of bases not matched to a gene: 6. Germline CDR1 reads LNHDA; CDR2 reads SQIVND (reference sequence). This CDR3 is built from 16 residues. The CDR3: CASSIDRVTGSYEQYF. For the CDR3, the DNA is TGTGCCAGTAGTATAGATCGGGTGACAGGGTCCTACGAGCAGTACTTC.

The gene calls are TRBV5-6 and TRBJ2-7; D remains unclear. The germline V gene has CDR1 SGHDT and CDR2 YYEEEE. CDR3 length: 11 residues. The V end lost 0 bases, the J end lost 9 bases, and 7 bases lay between the germline ends. The CDR3 region is CASSLGQSQYF. CDR3 coding DNA: TGTGCCAGCAGCTTGGGCCAGTCGCAGTACTTC.

This clone was recorded only once. The V and J genes are TRBV29-1 and TRBJ2-2; D not certain. The germline V gene encodes CDR1 SQVTM and CDR2 ANQGSEA. The CDR3 extends over 13 amino acids. Trimming cost V 6 bases and J 6 bases, with 14 bases left between them. Written as DNA, the CDR3 is TGCAGCGTGGTATCTAGGCGGTCCGGGGAGCTGTTTTTT. Its protein product is CSVVSRRSGELFF.

In its sample, this clone was seen a few times. The chain combines TRBV19 with TRBJ1-1; D is possibly TRBD1 (6 bases). V lost 4 bases and J lost 4, with 16 bases in between. The CDR3 loop spans 15 amino acids. Germline values: CDR1 LNHDA, CDR2 SQIVND (reference sequence). CDR3 amino acids: CASSSPGGAGTEAFF. The CDR3 coding sequence is TGTGCCAGTAGTAGTCCTGGGGGCGCGGGCACTGAAGCTTTCTTT.

The rearrangement joins TRBV18 to TRBJ1-4; the match to TRBD1 covers 8 bases. The trim removed 0 bases at V and 2 bases at J, leaving 5 bases unmatched. This CDR3 is built from 17 residues. CDR1 and CDR2 from the germline V gene are KGHSH and LQKENI. This chain's CDR3 is CASSPPARGLTNEKLFF. The DNA of the CDR3 is TGTGCCAGCTCACCACCTGCCAGGGGGCTCACTAATGAAAAACTGTTTTTT.

The chain couples TRBV5-4 to TRBJ2-1; no firm D call. The V end was cut by 2 bases, the J end by 0 bases, with 9 bases between. Germline CDR1 is SGHNT and CDR2 is YYREEE (reference sequence). The CDR3 is made up of 15 amino acids. CDR3 protein: CASSLTQSSYNEQFF. The DNA for the CDR3 is TGTGCCAGCAGCTTAACTCAAAGCTCCTACAATGAGCAGTTCTTC.

This chain connects TRBV5-1 to TRBJ2-7, with 7 bases aligning to TRBD2. The CDR3 sequence is 16 residues long. V lost 1 base to trimming and J lost 0 bases; unmatched junction nucleotides: 7. The germline V gene has CDR1 SGHRS and CDR2 YFSETQ. The CDR3, as DNA: TGCGCCAGCAGCTTGTCTACGGGGGGAAGCTCCTACGAGCAGTACTTC. It is translated as CASSLSTGGSSYEQYF.

This rearrangement joins TRBV19 to TRBJ2-7, with a weak D call TRBD2 (5 bases). Trimming stripped 3 bases from V and 1 base from J, with 7 bases between. The V gene's germline CDR1 is LNHDA and CDR2 SQIVND (reference sequence). This CDR3 region has 13 residues. The CDR3 sequence: CASSIGISYEQYF. The CDR3 bases are TGTGCCAGTAGTATCGGGATTTCCTACGAGCAGTACTTC.